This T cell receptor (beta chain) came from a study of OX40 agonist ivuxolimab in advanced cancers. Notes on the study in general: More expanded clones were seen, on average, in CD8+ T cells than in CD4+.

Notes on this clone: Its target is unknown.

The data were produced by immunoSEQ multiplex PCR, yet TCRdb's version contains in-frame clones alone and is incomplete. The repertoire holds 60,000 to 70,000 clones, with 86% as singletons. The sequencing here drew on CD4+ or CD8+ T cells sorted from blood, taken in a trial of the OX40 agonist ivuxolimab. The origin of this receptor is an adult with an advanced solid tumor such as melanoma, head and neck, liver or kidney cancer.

The CDR3: CAISVDGNQPQHF. CDR3 nucleotides: TGTGCCATCAGTGTCGATGGCAATCAGCCCCAGCATTTT. The chain joins TRBV10-3 to TRBJ1-5, with D unresolved. Germline CDR1 and CDR2: ENHRY and SYGVKD. CDR3 length: 13 amino acids. Between the trimmed V and J ends, which lost 4 bases and 2 bases, there was a span of 6 bases.